Reported below is one T cell receptor beta chain. The record originates from a study of T cells in Graves' hyperthyroidism and ophthalmopathy. Amplified TCR beta CDR3 regions derived from RNA transcripts. The TCR CDR3 was amplified in a first-round RT-PCR using the HTBI primer set. TCRdb re-analysed the multiplex PCR reads in MiXCR, keeping a single row per CDR3 protein. The table includes around 350,000 distinct CDR3 sequences, 19% detected once. The CDR3 extends over 18 amino acids. Germline V CDR1 and CDR2: SGHAT, FQNNGV. V gave up 4 bases and J gave up 0 bases, with 19 bases separating them. The clonotype originates from a woman between 18 and 30 years old with Graves' hyperthyroidism. V is TRBV11-2 and J is TRBJ1-5; no definite D call. The sequenced sample consisted of blood. The DNA for the CDR3 is TGTGCCAGCAGCTATAGGGTCCCGGGGATGGGTAGCAATCAGCCCCAGCATTTT. As protein: CASSYRVPGMGSNQPQHF.